One TCR beta chain is described in this entry. Its target is not known. The authors sequenced patients whose flow cytometry had shown CD8+CD57+ cell expansion. Genomic DNA served as template for TCR beta VDJ and CDR3 profiling. In TCRdb, the reads were re-called with MiXCR into one record per CDR3 protein. The sample has roughly 290,000 distinct CDR3 sequences, roughly 61% seen once. This record comes from a study of CD8+CD57+ T cells in acquired aplastic anemia. Deletions cut 1 base from V and 5 bases from J, with 23 bases between. The germline CDR1 and CDR2 sequences are SGHTA and FQGNSA. The CDR3 covers 18 residues. Findings and limits, study-wide: Patients and controls shared just under 30 CD8+ CDR3 sequences, highly expressed in patients.

The sequencing sample was made of sorted CD4+, CD8+, or CD8+CD57+ T cells (not recorded which) from PBMCs. This chain joins TRBV7-2 and TRBJ2-5, with D possibly being TRBD1 (5 bases). This clonotype originated in a human donor with aplastic anemia. The CDR3 DNA follows: TGTGCCAGCAGCTTAGGGCATAGTTGGGGCGGACGTCGGGAGACCCAGTACTTC. Translating gives CASSLGHSWGGRRETQYF.